This T cell receptor (beta chain) is from a study of blood T cell repertoires in COVID-19. Study as a whole: T cells, B-cell-depleted T cells, or PBMCs provided the cDNA or gDNA that served as material.

Germline V gene lookup returns CDR1 MNHNY and CDR2 SVGAGI (reference sequence). The V end was cut by 8 bases, the J end by 2 bases, with 6 bases between. The CDR3 runs to 11 residues. Methods used by the authors: The authors estimated nucleated cell counts from reference gene primer amplification. Repertoires were generated with immunoSEQ multiplex PCR, while TCRdb's copy carries only in-frame clones and drops some. That table gives V, J and clone size, and the DNA gave D and trimming. This table holds some 380,000 clones, 81% found once. The chain recombines TRBV6-6 with TRBJ1-2, with D hard to call. The clonotype was recovered from a human donor with acute or convalescent COVID-19. The donor label of this sample is uncertain. What was sequenced was peripheral blood. The chain's CDR3 is CASLSNYGYTF. As DNA, the CDR3 is TGTGCCAGCCTTTCGAACTATGGCTACACCTTC.